Listed here are 15 T cell receptor beta chains from one sample, sequenced in a study of blood T cell repertoires in COVID-19. The assay was immunoSEQ multiplex PCR, and TCRdb's table has in-frame clones only and misses some. The data contain more than 85,000 clones, more than 90% of them singletons. The sample consisted of peripheral blood. Receptor source: a man between 65 and 85 years old with acute or convalescent COVID-19.

The V gene is TRBV6-5, the J gene TRBJ2-7, with 8 bases that match TRBD1. Germline CDR1 reads MNHEY; CDR2 reads SVGAGI. Trimming removed 5 bases from V and 2 bases from J; junction bases left unmatched: 5. CDR3 length: 14 amino acids. This CDR3 is CASSTQDRAYEQYF. The CDR3 bases are TGTGCCAGCAGTACCCAGGACAGGGCCTACGAGCAGTACTTC.

CDR3 sequence (DNA): TGTGCCAGTAGTGAACCCAGGGGGCTTGGTGGCACAGATACGCAGTATTTT. Encoded protein: CASSEPRGLGGTDTQYF. The rearrangement uses TRBV19 and TRBJ2-3; 8 bases fit TRBD1. The junction had 11 bases not matched to a gene; V was cut back by 5 bases and J by 1 base. In germline, CDR1 is LNHDA, CDR2 SQIVND (reference sequence). This CDR3 comprises 17 residues.

V gene TRBV12-3 or TRBV12-4 combines with J gene TRBJ2-7; D gene uncertain. The CDR3 consists of 11 residues. The V end lost 5 bases, the J end lost 3 bases, and 5 bases lay between the germline ends. The CDR3 sequence is CASSSHYEQYF. CDR3 bases: TGTGCCAGCAGTAGCCACTACGAGCAGTACTTC.

The chain combines TRBV29-1 with TRBJ1-2; TRBD1 is a possible D gene (6 bases). Looked up from germline, CDR1 is SQVTM and CDR2 is ANQGSEA. This CDR3 has 14 amino acids. V was clipped by 5 bases and J by 3 bases, with 16 bases between them. As DNA, the CDR3 is TGCAGCGTTCCAGGGGCGTTGTTTGACTATGGCTACACCTTC. Translated: CSVPGALFDYGYTF.

The chain carries TRBV4-1 and TRBJ2-2, with D perhaps TRBD1 (7 bases). The CDR3 runs 15 residues. V lost 4 bases and J 4 bases, leaving 13 bases between the germline ends. CDR1 and CDR2 (germline): MGHRA, YSYEKL. DNA for the CDR3: TGCGCCAGCAGCCCCAGGGGGGAAGGCACCGGGGAGCTGTTTTTT. Amino acid sequence: CASSPRGEGTGELFF.

This chain uses TRBV15 with TRBJ2-2, with 7 bases lining up with TRBD1. CDR1 LNHNV and CDR2 YYDKDF come from the germline V gene (reference sequence). The CDR3 covers 14 residues. V trimming: 6 bases; J trimming: 5 bases; junction bases outside the gene matches: 6. Written as DNA, the CDR3 is TGTGCCACCAGACCTCGACAGGGAACCGGGGAGCTGTTTTTT. Its protein is CATRPRQGTGELFF.

Regarding this clone: This specimen includes other DNA sequences encoding the same CDR3. The genes are TRBV14 and TRBJ2-7; TRBD2 is a possible D gene (5 bases). The CDR3 runs to 12 residues. CDR1 is SGHDN and CDR2 is FVKESK in the germline V gene. Trimming cost V 3 bases and J 4 bases, with 7 bases left between them. CDR3: CASSQSGYEQYF. The CDR3 DNA reads as TGTGCCAGCAGCCAGAGCGGTTACGAGCAGTACTTC.

The rearrangement links TRBV2 to TRBJ1-2; weak D call: TRBD1 (6 bases). Germline CDR1 SNHLY, CDR2 FYNNEI. The CDR3 totals 12 residues. Trimming stripped 7 bases from V and 8 bases from J, with 14 bases between. This CDR3 reads CASIPGRGGYTF. In DNA, the CDR3 is TGTGCCAGCATCCCCGGAAGGGGGGGCTACACCTTC. Combining the CDR3 with reference TRBV2 and TRBJ1-2 gives the whole variable domain EPEVTQTPSHQVTQMGQEVILRCVPISNHLYFYWYRQILGQKVEFLVSFYNNEISEKSEIFDDQFSVERPDGSNFTLKIRSTKLEDSAMYFCASIPGRGGYTFGSGTRLTVV.

The gene calls are TRBV13 and TRBJ1-2; no clear D gene. The V gene's germline CDR1 is PRHDT and CDR2 FYEKMQ (reference sequence). V dropped 3 bases and J dropped 0 bases, with 8 bases sitting between them. The CDR3 is 14 amino acids. CDR3 sequence: CASSFNTANYGYTF. The CDR3 region has the DNA TGTGCCAGCAGCTTCAACACCGCTAACTATGGCTACACCTTC.

This clone was recorded only once. This chain uses TRBV5-6 with TRBJ1-3, with 7 bases aligning to TRBD1. Looked up from germline, CDR1 is SGHDT and CDR2 is YYEEEE. The V gene end was trimmed by 4 bases and the J gene end by 5 bases; junction bases not matched to a gene: 15. The CDR3 length is 17 residues. The CDR3 nucleotides read TGTGCCAGCAGCATCCGGGACAGATTCCCCACCCGAAACACCATATATTTT. It translates to CASSIRDRFPTRNTIYF.

For this clone: Other DNA sequences from this sample encode an identical CDR3 as well. V is TRBV12-3 or TRBV12-4 and J is TRBJ1-5; D is unclear. Deletions cut 3 bases from V and 5 bases from J, with 8 bases between. The length of the CDR3 is 13 residues. The CDR3 loop reads CASSFGEDQPQHF. The CDR3 bases are TGTGCCAGCAGTTTCGGGGAAGATCAGCCCCAGCATTTT.

As regards this clone: Since the CDR3 does not end with the conserved phenylalanine or tryptophan, this likely comes from a read error. This chain connects TRBV5-1 to TRBJ1-4; D perhaps matches TRBD1 (6 bases). The CDR3 loop spans 15 amino acids. CDR1 and CDR2 (germline): SGHRS, YFSETQ. V lost 4 bases and J 5 bases, leaving 15 bases between the germline ends. CDR3 DNA: TGCGCCAGCAGCCCATGGACAGCGGAAAATGAAAAACTGTTTTCT. Its protein product is CASSPWTAENEKLFS.

The rearrangement joins TRBV9 to TRBJ2-3; 7 nucleotides agree with TRBD2. V shed 4 bases, J shed 2 bases, and the junction held 7 bases outside the gene matches. This CDR3 has 15 amino acids. Germline V gene lookup returns CDR1 SGDLS and CDR2 YYNGEE. The CDR3 DNA sequence: TGTGCCAGCAGCCCCTATGGGGGGGTCACAGATACGCAGTATTTT. The encoded protein is CASSPYGGVTDTQYF.

The gene calls are TRBV13 and TRBJ2-7; TRBD1 matches 7 bases. The trim removed 5 bases at V and 4 bases at J, leaving 8 bases unmatched. The germline V gene has CDR1 PRHDT and CDR2 FYEKMQ (reference sequence). The CDR3 extends over 14 amino acids. The CDR3 loop is CASSRYPGGYEQYF. The CDR3, as DNA: TGTGCCAGCAGCCGATACCCAGGGGGTTACGAGCAGTACTTC.

The gene calls are TRBV5-1 and TRBJ2-1, with D uncertain. Germline CDR1 is SGHRS and CDR2 is YFSETQ. V lost 4 bases, J lost 4 bases, and 15 bases lay in between. The CDR3 is 15 residues long. The CDR3 sequence: CASSPLEGTYNEQFF. The CDR3, as DNA: TGCGCCAGCAGCCCTCTAGAAGGAACTTACAATGAGCAGTTCTTC.